One sample yielded the 8 T cell receptor beta chains listed below, sequenced in a study of OX40 agonist ivuxolimab in advanced cancers. Measured with immunoSEQ multiplex PCR; TCRdb has only the in-frame clones, and not every one. The data contain 76,000 or so clones, 70% to 90% of them singletons. The sample consisted of CD4+ or CD8+ T cells sorted from blood, taken in a trial of the OX40 agonist ivuxolimab. Every receptor here comes from an adult with an advanced solid tumor such as melanoma, head and neck, liver or kidney cancer.

The chain joins TRBV4-2 to TRBJ2-7; a weak D match, TRBD2 (5 bases). Germline values: CDR1 LGHNA, CDR2 YNFKEQ. Trimming removed 1 base from V and 3 bases from J, with 13 bases in between. The CDR3 has 15 residues. In DNA form, the CDR3 reads TGTGCCAGCAGCCAAGGAGGGCTAGTCGGCTACGAGCAGTACTTC. Amino acid sequence: CASSQGGLVGYEQYF.

A single count supports this clone. The V call is TRBV9, the J call TRBJ2-1; no reliable D call. In germline, CDR1 is SGDLS, CDR2 YYNGEE. There are 14 residues in the CDR3. The germline V and J ends were trimmed by 0 bases and 8 bases, with 12 bases remaining between them. The CDR3 region has the DNA TGTGCCAGCAGCGTAGGGCCCTCCCCTTATGAGCAGTTCTTC. Translating gives CASSVGPSPYEQFF.

In its sample, this clone was seen a few times. The gene calls are TRBV21-1 and TRBJ2-7; TRBD1 was called by the table and not checked on the DNA. TRBV21-1 is deemed a pseudogene. There are 12 residues in the CDR3. CDR3 loop: CASSNPSYEQYF. The CDR3 bases are TGTGCCAGCAGCAACCCATCCTACGAGCAGTACTTC.

The rearrangement uses TRBV6-5 and TRBJ1-2, with TRBD1 matching 7 bases. J lost 8 bases, V lost 5 bases, and 5 bases had no gene match. Germline V gene lookup returns CDR1 MNHEY and CDR2 SVGAGI. CDR3 size: 12 residues. The CDR3 region is CASSKTGRGYTF. The DNA of the CDR3 is TGTGCCAGCAGTAAGACAGGGCGCGGCTACACCTTC.

The genes are TRBV30 and TRBJ2-1, with D perhaps matching TRBD1 or TRBD2 (5 bases each). V gave up 5 bases and J gave up 8 bases, with 16 bases separating them. This CDR3 is built from 13 residues. CDR1 is GTSNPN, CDR2 SVGIG, per germline (reference sequence). CDR3 region: CAWQGPIGDEQFF. The CDR3 bases are TGTGCCTGGCAGGGACCTATAGGGGATGAGCAGTTCTTC.

This clone has just one count. The chain joins TRBV7-9 to TRBJ2-7; D gene unclear. In germline, CDR1 is SEHNR, CDR2 FQNEAQ (reference sequence). This CDR3 is built from 13 residues. Trimming cost V 5 bases and J 4 bases, with 12 bases left between them. The CDR3 loop is CASSHIRTYEQYF. The CDR3 nucleotides are TGTGCCAGCAGCCACATACGAACTTACGAGCAGTACTTC.

The J gene is TRBJ2-7, the V gene TRBV6-5; D might be TRBD2 (6 bases). The CDR3 sequence is 14 residues long. Per the germline V gene, CDR1 is MNHEY and CDR2 is SVGAGI. Trimming cost V 0 bases and J 3 bases, with 9 bases left between them. The CDR3, as DNA: TGTGCCAGCAGTTACTCGGACTACTTCTACGAGCAGTACTTC. This codes for CASSYSDYFYEQYF.

V gene TRBV6-5 combines with J gene TRBJ2-2, with 10 bases identical to TRBD2. Germline CDR1 reads MNHEY; CDR2 reads SVGAGI. The CDR3 length is 16 residues. V was clipped by 3 bases and J by 6 bases; unmatched bases: 7. The CDR3, as DNA: TGTGCCAGCAGTTATTTCACTAGCGGGAAGGCCGGGGAGCTGTTTTTT. This translates into CASSYFTSGKAGELFF.